These 15 T cell receptor beta chains were sequenced from one sample in a study of CD8+CD57+ T cells in acquired aplastic anemia. The TCR beta profiling, which covered VDJ combination and CDR3 sequence, was carried out using genomic DNA as the template. In TCRdb, the reads were re-called with MiXCR into one record per CDR3 protein. The sample yields 450,000 to 550,000 distinct CDR3 sequences, around 32% seen once. In patients chosen for sequencing, flow cytometry had shown CD8+CD57+ cell expansion. Material for sequencing was sorted CD4+, CD8+, or CD8+CD57+ T cells (not recorded which) from PBMCs. These receptors were collected from a human donor with aplastic anemia.

The table lists this clonotype with many counts. The gene calls are TRBV7-3 and TRBJ1-1; the D gene is possibly TRBD1 (5 bases). V lost 1 base and J lost 3, with 12 bases in between. The CDR3 totals 15 residues. Looked up from germline, CDR1 is SGHTA and CDR2 is FQGTGA. CDR3 sequence: CASSLSPGSDTEAFF. CDR3 coding DNA: TGTGCCAGCAGCTTAAGTCCAGGGTCGGACACTGAAGCTTTCTTT.

The chain joins TRBV20-1 to TRBJ2-5, with 8 positions matching TRBD2. The CDR3 spans 16 residues. CDR1 DFQATT and CDR2 SNEGSKA come from the germline V gene (reference sequence). The J segment lost 0 bases and the V segment lost 0 bases, leaving 6 bases of the junction unmatched. The CDR3 bases are TGCAGTGCTAGAGAGTACGTAGCGGGGCACCAAGAGACCCAGTACTTC. This gives the protein CSAREYVAGHQETQYF.

This sequence joins TRBV10-3 and TRBJ2-3; D is possibly TRBD1 (6 bases). Per germline, CDR1 ENHRY and CDR2 SYGVKD. The CDR3 has 14 amino acids. Trimming left V 6 bases short and J 1 base short, with 11 bases between. CDR3 DNA sequence: TGTGCCATCAGAACAGGGTATGGCACAGATACGCAGTATTTT. Translated, it gives CAIRTGYGTDTQYF.

The sample holds a few counts of this clonotype. CDR3 in amino acids: CASARDRATYEQYF. The CDR3 bases are TGCGCCAGCGCACGGGACAGAGCAACCTACGAGCAGTACTTC. The genes are TRBV5-1 and TRBJ2-7; TRBD1 matches at 7 bases. This CDR3 is built from 14 residues. With 7 bases clipped from V and 2 bases from J, the junction kept 9 bases outside the gene matches. The germline CDR1 and CDR2 sequences are SGHRS and YFSETQ.

This clonotype was counted between two and nine times. The rearrangement uses TRBV10-3 and TRBJ2-3, with no clear D. The CDR3 contains 13 residues. V lost 10 bases and J lost 0, with 11 bases in between. Germline CDR1 is ENHRY and CDR2 is SYGVKD. The CDR3 sequence: CASRPISTDTQYF. CDR3 coding DNA: TGTGCCAGCAGACCCATTAGCACAGATACGCAGTATTTT.

This rearrangement joins TRBV7-2 to TRBJ1-6, with a tentative D call TRBD1 (5 bases). Trimming removed 1 base from V and 6 bases from J, with 13 bases in between. The CDR3 sequence is 16 residues long. Germline CDR1 reads SGHTA; CDR2 reads FQGNSA. The chain's CDR3 is CASSLEPRQTNSPLHF. The CDR3 DNA reads TGTGCCAGCAGCTTAGAGCCCAGACAGACTAATTCACCCCTCCACTTT.

This chain joins TRBV6-2 or TRBV6-3 and TRBJ2-4; D ambiguous. Germline V lookup: CDR1 MNHEY, CDR2 SVGEGT. V was pared by 0 bases and J by 0 bases, with 6 bases between. The CDR3 consists of 15 residues. Here the CDR3 reads CASSYSRVAKNIQYF. For the CDR3, the DNA is TGTGCCAGCAGTTACTCGAGAGTAGCCAAAAACATTCAGTACTTC.

This clonotype turned up a few times. This sequence joins TRBV5-1 and TRBJ2-3, with TRBD1 matching over 7 bases. This CDR3 has 15 residues. V lost 5 bases, J lost 1 base, and 7 bases stayed unmatched. Germline CDR1 SGHRS, CDR2 YFSETQ. The CDR3 sequence is CASRLSGTGTDTQYF. The CDR3 region has the DNA TGCGCCAGCAGGTTGTCGGGGACAGGCACAGATACGCAGTATTTT.

This clonotype was found many times. CDR3 sequence: CASSEEGNTEAFF. The CDR3 nucleotides are TGTGCCAGCAGTGAAGAGGGGAACACTGAAGCTTTCTTT. V gene TRBV2 combines with J gene TRBJ1-1, with no clear D. V was pared by 1 base and J by 1 base, with 4 bases between. The germline V gene has CDR1 SNHLY and CDR2 FYNNEI. The CDR3 covers 13 residues. The whole variable domain, filled in from reference TRBV2 and TRBJ1-1, reads EPEVTQTPSHQVTQMGQEVILRCVPISNHLYFYWYRQILGQKVEFLVSFYNNEISEKSEIFDDQFSVERPDGSNFTLKIRSTKLEDSAMYFCASSEEGNTEAFFGQGTRLTVV.

The V call is TRBV7-9, the J call TRBJ2-3; perhaps TRBD2 as D (6 bases). V lost 5 bases, J lost 2 bases, and 11 bases lay in between. From germline, CDR1 is SEHNR and CDR2 FQNEAQ (reference sequence). This CDR3 is built from 14 residues. The CDR3 region has the DNA TGTGCCAGCAGCCGCGGGAAAACCACAGATACGCAGTATTTT. This sequence encodes CASSRGKTTDTQYF.

This clonotype has a count of ten or more. This chain links TRBV24-1 with TRBJ2-1; TRBD2 matches 7 bases. The germline CDR1 and CDR2 sequences are KGHDR and SFDVKD. V lost 9 bases and J lost 5; bases outside the gene matches: 6. The CDR3 contains 13 residues. In DNA, the CDR3 is TGTGCCACCGGGAGCCGGGGGGACAATGAGCAGTTCTTC. Encoded protein: CATGSRGDNEQFF.

Many counts were recorded for this clonotype. The chain recombines TRBV20-1 with TRBJ1-2; D gene ambiguous. The V gene lost 2 bases and the J gene lost 8 bases, with 9 bases spanning the gap. CDR3 length equals 11 residues. Germline V gene lookup returns CDR1 DFQATT and CDR2 SNEGSKA (reference sequence). The CDR3 region has the DNA TGCAGTGCTAGATTAAGGCACGGCTACACCTTC. Translation: CSARLRHGYTF.

In this sample, this clonotype turned up once. The rearrangement links TRBV24-1 to TRBJ1-2; the D is unclear. Trimming took off 1 base at V and 3 bases at J, with 11 bases between the two ends. The CDR3 extends over 15 amino acids. Per the germline V gene, CDR1 is KGHDR and CDR2 is SFDVKD. The CDR3 DNA sequence: TGTGCCACCAGTGATTTCCGCGGTGGGTACTATGGCTACACCTTC. As protein: CATSDFRGGYYGYTF.

The chain is built from TRBV5-1 and TRBJ1-1, with D possibly TRBD1 on 5 matching bases. The germline V gene encodes CDR1 SGHRS and CDR2 YFSETQ. This CDR3 has 15 amino acids. The V gene lost 0 bases and the J gene lost 1 base, with 10 bases spanning the gap. The CDR3 is CASSLVGGWNTEAFF. The CDR3, as DNA: TGCGCCAGCAGCTTGGTTGGGGGGTGGAACACTGAAGCTTTCTTT.

This rearrangement joins TRBV12-5 to TRBJ1-5; D call uncertain. V was clipped by 1 base and J by 0 bases, with 19 bases between them. CDR1 is LGHNT and CDR2 is FRNRAP in the germline V gene. The CDR3 totals 19 residues. The CDR3 spells CASGLDRFNNLYSNQPQHF. In DNA, the CDR3 is TGTGCTAGTGGTTTGGACAGATTCAACAACCTATATAGCAATCAGCCCCAGCATTTT.